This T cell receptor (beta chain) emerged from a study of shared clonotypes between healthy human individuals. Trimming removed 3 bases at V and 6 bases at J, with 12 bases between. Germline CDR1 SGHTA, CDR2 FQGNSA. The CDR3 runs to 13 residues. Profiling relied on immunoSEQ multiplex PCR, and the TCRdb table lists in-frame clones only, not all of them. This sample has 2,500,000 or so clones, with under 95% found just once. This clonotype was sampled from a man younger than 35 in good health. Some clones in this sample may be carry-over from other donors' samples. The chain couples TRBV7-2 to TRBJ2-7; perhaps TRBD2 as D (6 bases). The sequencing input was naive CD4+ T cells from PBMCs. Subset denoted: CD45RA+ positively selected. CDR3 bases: TGTGCCAGCAGCTTTAAAAACGGGGGCGAGCAGTACTTC. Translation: CASSFKNGGEQYF.